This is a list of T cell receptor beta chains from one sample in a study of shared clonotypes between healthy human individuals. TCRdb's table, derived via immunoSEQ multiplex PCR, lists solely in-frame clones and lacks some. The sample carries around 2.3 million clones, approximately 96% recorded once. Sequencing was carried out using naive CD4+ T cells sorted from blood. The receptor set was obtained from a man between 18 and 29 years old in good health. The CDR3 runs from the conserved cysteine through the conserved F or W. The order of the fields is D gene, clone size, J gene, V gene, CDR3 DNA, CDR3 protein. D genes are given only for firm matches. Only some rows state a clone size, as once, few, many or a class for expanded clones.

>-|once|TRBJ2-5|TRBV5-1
TGCGCCAGCAGCAACCTCCGGGGCTCGGAGGCGACCCAGTACTTC
CASSNLRGSEATQYF
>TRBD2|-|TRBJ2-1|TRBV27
TGTGCCAGCAGTTACGCCTCCGCGGGAGGCGACAATGAGCAGTTCTTC
CASSYASAGGDNEQFF
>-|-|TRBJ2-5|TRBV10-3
TGTGCCATCAGTGAGTCGGGTGGGGAGACCCAGTACTTC
CAISESGGETQYF
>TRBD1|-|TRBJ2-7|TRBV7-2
TGTGCCAGCAGCTGGGACAGAGTTTACTACGAGCAGTACTTC
CASSWDRVYYEQYF
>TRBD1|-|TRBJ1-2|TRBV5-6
TGTGCCAGCAGCCCGGACAGGGGCTGGTATGGCTACACCTTC
CASSPDRGWYGYTF
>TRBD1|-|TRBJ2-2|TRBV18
TGTGCCAGCTCACCCAGGCCGGGACAGGGGACGAACACCGGGGAGCTGTTTTTT
CASSPRPGQGTNTGELFF
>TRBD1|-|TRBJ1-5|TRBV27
TGTGCCAGCAGTTTGAAGGCAGGGGGCTATAGCAATCAGCCCCAGCATTTT
CASSLKAGGYSNQPQHF
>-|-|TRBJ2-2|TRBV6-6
TGTGCCAGCAGTTACGAAGGCGCGTCGAACACCGGGGAGCTGTTTTTT
CASSYEGASNTGELFF
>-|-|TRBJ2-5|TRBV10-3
TGTGCCATCGGAACCTCTACCCAAGAGACCCAGTACTTC
CAIGTSTQETQYF
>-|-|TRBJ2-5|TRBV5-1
TGCGCCAGCAGCCAGACAGGTTCAATGACCCAGTACTTC
CASSQTGSMTQYF
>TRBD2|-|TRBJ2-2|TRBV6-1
TGTGCCAGCAGTGAAGACCAGGAGGCTAGCGGGAGGCGGGAGCTGTTTTTT
CASSEDQEASGRRELFF
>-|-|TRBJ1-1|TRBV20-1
TGCAGTGCTACCGGGAACACTGAAGCTTTCTTT
CSATGNTEAFF
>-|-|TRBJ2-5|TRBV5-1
TGCGCCAGCAGCAACCGGGACTTACTCGGAGAGACCCAGTACTTC
CASSNRDLLGETQYF
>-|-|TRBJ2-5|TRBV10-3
TGTGCCATCAGTGAGTCCCGGACAGCTTCAGCAGAGACCCAGTACTTC
CAISESRTASAETQYF
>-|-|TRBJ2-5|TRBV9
TGTGCCAGCAGCGTACTGGGGGGGGCCAACCAAGAGACCCAGTACTTC
CASSVLGGANQETQYF
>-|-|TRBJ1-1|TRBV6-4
TGTGCCAGCAGTGAGACAGGCTTTGTCGCCGAAGCTTTCTTT
CASSETGFVAEAFF
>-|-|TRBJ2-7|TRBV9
TGTGCCAGCAGCGCCCACCGAGAGCCGTTAGCCGAGCAGTACTTC
CASSAHREPLAEQYF
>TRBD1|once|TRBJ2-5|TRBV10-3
TGTGCCATCAGCCGGACAGGGGGGCAAGAGACCCAGTACTTC
CAISRTGGQETQYF
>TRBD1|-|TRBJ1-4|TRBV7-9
TGTGCCAGCAGCTTACCCTCTCCGGGACAGGGCGCTGAAAAACTGTTTTTT
CASSLPSPGQGAEKLFF
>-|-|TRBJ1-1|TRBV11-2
TGTGCCAGCAGCTTAGACGGCGGAAAGAACACTGAAGCTTTCTTT
CASSLDGGKNTEAFF
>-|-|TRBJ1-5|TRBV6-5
TGTGCCAGCAGTATCGACAGAAATAGCAATCAGCCCCAGCATTTT
CASSIDRNSNQPQHF
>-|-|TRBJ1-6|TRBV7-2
TGTGCCAGCAGCTTATCTCCTTTACCCCTCCACTTT
CASSLSPLPLHF
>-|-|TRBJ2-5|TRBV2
TGTGCCAGCAGTGTAGGACAGACGGAGACCCAGTACTTC
CASSVGQTETQYF
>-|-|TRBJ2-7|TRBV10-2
TGCGCCAGCAGTCAACAGACAGGTCCCTACGAGCAGTACTTC
CASSQQTGPYEQYF
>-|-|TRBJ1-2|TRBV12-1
TGTGCCAGCAGCCCTCGCTGCCCCCGAAAGAGTAACTATGGCTACACCTTC
CASSPRCPRKSNYGYTF
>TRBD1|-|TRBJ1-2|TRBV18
TGTGCCAGCTCACTAAGGGACAGGAGGGGAGATGGCTACACCTTC
CASSLRDRRGDGYTF
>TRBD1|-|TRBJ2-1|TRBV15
TGTGCCACCACTCCGGGGGACAGGGGTGAAATTTACAATGAGCAGTTCTTC
CATTPGDRGEIYNEQFF
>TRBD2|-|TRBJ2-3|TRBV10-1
TGCGCCAGCAGTGATGGCGGGAGTACAGATACGCAGTATTTT
CASSDGGSTDTQYF
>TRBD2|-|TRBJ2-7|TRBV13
TGTGCCAGCAGTCCGAAGCGGGAGGGTGGGTACGAGCAGTACTTC
CASSPKREGGYEQYF
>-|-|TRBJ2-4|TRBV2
TGTGCCAGCAGTCTTCAGGGGGCCAAAAACATTCAGTACTTC
CASSLQGAKNIQYF
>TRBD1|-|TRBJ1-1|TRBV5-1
TGCGCCAGCAGCTCGCGACAGGGAAAGGGTGAAGCTTTCTTT
CASSSRQGKGEAFF
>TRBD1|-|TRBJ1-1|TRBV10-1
TGCGCCAGCAGTGACAGGGGGTTTGCGAACACTGAAGCTTTCTTT
CASSDRGFANTEAFF
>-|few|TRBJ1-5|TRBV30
TGTGCCTGGAGTGTAGGGGGGATGAGCAATCAGCCCCAGCATTTT
CAWSVGGMSNQPQHF
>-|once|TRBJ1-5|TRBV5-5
TGTGCCAGCAGCCCCGTGGTTAATTGGGGCAATCAGCCCCAGCATTTT
CASSPVVNWGNQPQHF
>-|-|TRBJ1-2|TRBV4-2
TGTGCCAGCAGCCAAGATCTCTCGGCTAACTATGGCTACACCTTC
CASSQDLSANYGYTF
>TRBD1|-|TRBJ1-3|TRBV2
TGTGCCAGCAGTAGGACAGGGACGGGAAACACCATATATTTT
CASSRTGTGNTIYF
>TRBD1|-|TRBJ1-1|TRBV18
TGTGCCAGCTCACCAATGGGACAGTACACTGAAGCTTTCTTT
CASSPMGQYTEAFF
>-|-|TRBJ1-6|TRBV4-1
TGCGCCAGCAGCCAAGATGATCAACCGGGGGTGGAGGGAAATTCACCCCTCCACTTT
CASSQDDQPGVEGNSPLHF
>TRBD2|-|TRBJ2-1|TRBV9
TGTGCCAGCAGCGTGACTGGGACTAGCGGGAACTACAATGAGCAGTTCTTC
CASSVTGTSGNYNEQFF
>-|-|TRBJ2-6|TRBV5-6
TGTGCCAGCAGCTTGGCTGGTTTGGGTGTCCTGACTTTC
CASSLAGLGVLTF
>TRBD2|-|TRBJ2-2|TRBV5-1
TGCGCCAGCGCCAAGGGAGGGGTGGACACCGGGGAGCTGTTTTTT
CASAKGGVDTGELFF
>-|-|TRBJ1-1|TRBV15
TGTGCCACCAGCAGCGCAGGGAAAGGGACTGAAGCTTTCTTT
CATSSAGKGTEAFF
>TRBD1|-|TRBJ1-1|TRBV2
TGTGCCAGCAGTGAGTCGGGAGGGGGCCTCACTGAAGCTTTCTTT
CASSESGGGLTEAFF
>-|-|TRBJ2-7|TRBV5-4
TGTGCCAGCAGCTTGGTTGGAGTTGGCCCCTACGAGCAGTACTTC
CASSLVGVGPYEQYF
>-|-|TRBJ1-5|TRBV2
TGTGCCAGCAGTGTTCACAGGGTTCCTCAGCCCCAGCATTTT
CASSVHRVPQPQHF
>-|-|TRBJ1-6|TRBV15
TGTGCCACCCAGGAAAACTATAATTCACCCCTCCACTTT
CATQENYNSPLHF
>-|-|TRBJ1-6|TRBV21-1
TGTGCCAGCACTGTAAGCTCCTATAATTCACCCCTCCACTTT
CASTVSSYNSPLHF
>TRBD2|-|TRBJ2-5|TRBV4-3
TGCGCCAGCAGCCCCGGACTAGCGGGAGGTGGGGAGACCCAGTACTTC
CASSPGLAGGGETQYF
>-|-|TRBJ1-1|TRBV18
TGTGCCAGCTCACCACGAGACAACAGGGTGGGGAACACTGAAGCTTTCTTT
CASSPRDNRVGNTEAFF
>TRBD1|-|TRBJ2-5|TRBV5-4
TGTGCCAGCAGCCTCACAGGGGTGGACGAGACCCAGTACTTC
CASSLTGVDETQYF
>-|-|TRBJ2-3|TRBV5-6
TGTGCCAGCAGCGGGGTTTACACAGATACGCAGTATTTT
CASSGVYTDTQYF
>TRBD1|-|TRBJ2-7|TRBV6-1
TGTGCCAGCAGTGAAGCGGGACAGCCCCCGGGGGAGCAGTACTTC
CASSEAGQPPGEQYF
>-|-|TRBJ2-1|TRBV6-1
TGTGCCAGCAGTGACAGGACCCGGACCCACAATGAGCAGTTCTTC
CASSDRTRTHNEQFF
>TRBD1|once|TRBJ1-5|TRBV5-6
TGTGCCAGCAGCTTGGGACAGGGTACGATTCAGCCCCAGCATTTT
CASSLGQGTIQPQHF
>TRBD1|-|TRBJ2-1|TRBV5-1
TGCGCCAGCAGCTTATCCGGGACAGGTTCCTACAATGAGCAGTTCTTC
CASSLSGTGSYNEQFF